Listed below are T cell receptor beta chains from one sample, sequenced in a study of blood T cell repertoires in COVID-19. TCRdb keeps only in-frame clones here, not all; method: immunoSEQ multiplex PCR. The sample contains over 130,000 clones, around 88% of which appear only once. The sample was peripheral blood. These receptors originate from a human donor in a cohort sampled during active COVID-19. The CDR3 runs from the conserved cysteine through the conserved F or W. Each record gives: D gene, V gene, J gene, clone size, CDR3 protein, CDR3 DNA. A D gene is named only where the DNA matches it firmly. Some rows mark clone size as missing; the rest say once, few, many or name a class of expanded clone.

>NA|TRBV11-3|TRBJ2-3|NA
CASSLGGIPSTDTQYF
TGTGCCAGCAGCTTAGGAGGGATACCTAGCACAGATACGCAGTATTTT
>NA|TRBV6-1|TRBJ2-5|NA
CASSELLFQETQYF
TGTGCCAGCAGTGAACTCCTTTTCCAAGAGACCCAGTACTTC
>TRBD1|TRBV30|TRBJ1-6|NA
CAWNPGQGYSPLHF
TGTGCCTGGAATCCGGGACAGGGGTACTCACCCCTCCACTTT
>TRBD2|TRBV10-3|TRBJ2-1|NA
CAISESAGGRNEQFF
TGTGCCATCAGTGAGTCTGCGGGGGGGCGGAATGAGCAGTTCTTC
>TRBD1|TRBV19|TRBJ1-2|few
CASHQGANYGYTF
TGTGCCTCCCATCAGGGGGCCAACTATGGCTACACCTTC
>NA|TRBV6-1|TRBJ1-5|NA
CASSEVGGRQPQHF
TGTGCCAGCAGTGAAGTTGGGGGCCGGCAGCCCCAGCATTTT
>NA|TRBV7-3|TRBJ2-2|NA
CASRLLRDTGELFF
TGTGCCAGCAGATTACTCCGGGACACCGGGGAGCTGTTTTTT
>NA|TRBV2|TRBJ2-3|NA
CASFKEGKSTDTQYF
TGTGCCAGCTTTAAGGAGGGGAAAAGCACAGATACGCAGTATTTT
>NA|TRBV11-2|TRBJ1-3|NA
CASSLAISGNTIYF
TGTGCCAGCAGCTTAGCAATCTCTGGAAACACCATATATTTT
>NA|TRBV11-2|TRBJ2-1|NA
CASSLGAGWNEQFF
TGTGCCAGCAGCTTAGGTGCAGGGTGGAATGAGCAGTTCTTC
>NA|TRBV29-1|TRBJ2-5|NA
CSVESPIGDSPYQETQYF
TGCAGCGTTGAATCCCCCATCGGGGATTCCCCGTACCAAGAGACCCAGTACTTC
>NA|TRBV18|TRBJ1-2|NA
CASSPGLPYGYTF
TGTGCCAGCTCACCAGGACTCCCTTATGGCTACACCTTC
>NA|TRBV11-1|TRBJ1-4|NA
CASSLVGSGKLFF
TGTGCCAGCAGCTTAGTAGGGAGTGGAAAACTGTTTTTT
>TRBD1|TRBV9|TRBJ2-6|NA
CASSARDREAPNVLTF
TGTGCCAGCAGCGCCCGGGACAGGGAGGCGCCCAACGTCCTGACTTTC
>NA|TRBV29-1|TRBJ1-2|once
CSAEWGRRYTF
TGCAGCGCTGAATGGGGCAGGCGATACACCTTC
>TRBD2|TRBV30|TRBJ2-2|NA
CAWGTSGGPGELFF
TGTGCCTGGGGGACTAGCGGGGGTCCCGGGGAGCTGTTTTTT
>NA|TRBV19|TRBJ1-2|once
CASSILQGNYGYTF
TGTGCCAGTAGTATACTACAGGGAAACTATGGCTACACCTTC
>TRBD1|TRBV6-5|TRBJ1-2|NA
CASSYGDRRNYGYTF
TGTGCCAGCAGTTACGGGGACAGGCGTAACTATGGCTACACCTTC
>NA|TRBV19|TRBJ1-2|NA
CASSIQGIGYGYTF
TGTGCCAGTAGTATTCAGGGGATCGGGTATGGCTACACCTTC
>NA|TRBV27|TRBJ1-2|NA
CASSLSGGGGGYTF
TGTGCCAGCAGTTTATCAGGGGGGGGCGGTGGCTACACCTTC
>NA|TRBV7-2|TRBJ2-7|NA
CASSLVPGEQYF
TGTGCCAGCAGCTTAGTTCCGGGGGAGCAGTACTTC
>TRBD1|TRBV2|TRBJ1-2|NA
CASSLRDRGAYGYTF
TGTGCCAGCAGTCTACGGGACAGGGGCGCCTATGGCTACACCTTC
>TRBD1|TRBV14|TRBJ2-5|NA
CASSRTGGGVETQYF
TGTGCCAGCAGCCGGACAGGGGGCGGAGTAGAGACCCAGTACTTC
>NA|TRBV4-1|TRBJ1-6|NA
CASSQDPGRANSPLHF
TGCGCCAGCAGCCAAGATCCGGGCAGGGCTAATTCACCCCTCCACTTT
>TRBD2|TRBV19|TRBJ2-1|NA
CASSNSGTSYYEQFF
TGTGCCAGTAGTAATTCCGGGACTAGCTACTATGAGCAGTTCTTC
>NA|TRBV12-3/TRBV12-4|TRBJ1-1|NA
CASSEGLAFF
TGTGCCAGCAGTGAGGGATTAGCTTTCTTT
>NA|TRBV6-1|TRBJ1-5|NA
CASSEVKGLRHF
TGTGCCAGCAGTGAAGTTAAGGGGCTTAGGCATTTT
>TRBD1|TRBV2|TRBJ2-7|NA
CASRDRGMYEQYF
TGTGCCAGCAGGGACAGGGGGATGTACGAGCAGTACTTC
>NA|TRBV5-4|TRBJ2-1|once
CASSLLPGATYNEQFF
TGTGCCAGCAGCTTGTTGCCAGGGGCAACCTACAATGAGCAGTTCTTC
>TRBD1|TRBV9|TRBJ1-5|NA
CASSVGQGPNQPQHF
TGTGCCAGCAGCGTAGGACAGGGCCCCAATCAGCCCCAGCATTTT
>TRBD1|TRBV7-2|TRBJ2-1|NA
CASSVQGTGYNEQFF
TGTGCCAGCAGCGTACAGGGGACAGGCTACAATGAGCAGTTCTTC
>TRBD2|TRBV7-3|TRBJ2-1|NA
CASSLTSSGTYNEQFF
TGTGCCAGCAGCTTAACATCTAGCGGGACCTACAATGAGCAGTTCTTC
>NA|TRBV29-1|TRBJ2-6|NA
CSVKTAGSGANVLTF
TGCAGCGTTAAAACCGCCGGCTCTGGGGCCAACGTCCTGACTTTC
>TRBD1|TRBV19|TRBJ2-1|NA
CASSNLPGQGIYNEQFF
TGTGCCAGTAGTAACCTTCCGGGACAGGGGATATACAATGAGCAGTTCTTC
>NA|TRBV21-1|TRBJ2-3|NA
CASSKYRDRGPQITDTQYF
TGTGCCAGCAGCAAATACCGGGACAGGGGGCCCCAAATCACAGATACGCAGTATTTT
>NA|TRBV9|TRBJ1-4|once
CASSVTGTTNEKLFF
TGTGCCAGCAGCGTAACGGGGACAACTAATGAAAAACTGTTTTTT
>TRBD1|TRBV6-1|TRBJ2-2|NA
CASSEGDRYTGELFF
TGTGCCAGCAGTGAGGGGGACAGATACACCGGGGAGCTGTTTTTT
>NA|TRBV5-5|TRBJ1-1|NA
CASSLGGTMNTEAFF
TGTGCCAGCAGCTTAGGAGGGACCATGAACACTGAAGCTTTCTTT
>TRBD1|TRBV7-2|TRBJ1-3|few
CASSLAGRGGRNTIYF
TGTGCCAGCAGCTTAGCCGGGAGAGGGGGCCGAAACACCATATATTTT
>TRBD1|TRBV4-2|TRBJ1-6|NA
CASSQDRDRNSPLHF
TGTGCCAGCAGCCAAGACCGGGACAGGAATTCACCCCTCCACTTT
>TRBD1|TRBV6-5|TRBJ1-1|NA
CASSTTGSGTEAFF
TGTGCCAGTAGCACGACAGGGTCGGGCACTGAAGCTTTCTTT
>NA|TRBV19|TRBJ2-2|NA
CASSIGGGELFF
TGTGCCAGTAGTATCGGGGGCGGGGAGCTGTTTTTT
>NA|TRBV3-1/TRBV3-2|TRBJ2-7|NA
CASSQDKGRQYF
TGTGCCAGCAGCCAAGATAAGGGGCGGCAGTACTTC
>NA|TRBV20-1|TRBJ1-3|NA
CSASWASGNTIYF
TGCAGTGCTAGTTGGGCATCTGGAAACACCATATATTTT
>NA|TRBV11-3|TRBJ2-2|NA
CASSLAGETGELFF
TGTGCCAGCAGCTTAGCGGGAGAGACCGGGGAGCTGTTTTTT
>NA|TRBV5-1|TRBJ2-5|once
CASSLRGTQYF
TGCGCCAGCAGCTTGAGGGGGACCCAGTACTTC
>TRBD2|TRBV3-1/TRBV3-2|TRBJ2-3|NA
CASSLPSGGADTQYF
TGTGCCAGCAGTCTCCCTAGCGGGGGAGCAGATACGCAGTATTTT
>TRBD2|TRBV9|TRBJ2-3|NA
CASSQGLAGTTDTQYF
TGTGCCAGCAGCCAGGGACTAGCCGGCACTACAGATACGCAGTATTTT
>NA|TRBV10-3|TRBJ1-3|few
CAISETSGNTIYF
TGTGCCATCAGTGAGACTTCTGGAAACACCATATATTTT
>TRBD2|TRBV15|TRBJ2-7|few
CATSRDGGSGGIIYEQYF
TGTGCCACCAGCAGAGATGGGGGTAGCGGGGGGATCATCTACGAGCAGTACTTC
>NA|TRBV6-5|TRBJ1-5|NA
CASRGQGSNQPQHF
TGTGCCAGCAGGGGGCAGGGCTCCAATCAGCCCCAGCATTTT
>NA|TRBV27|TRBJ2-7|NA
CASSLFPDSYEQYF
TGTGCCAGCAGTTTATTTCCAGATTCCTACGAGCAGTACTTC
>NA|TRBV7-8|TRBJ1-1|NA
CASSLGSWQMNTEAFF
TGTGCCAGCAGCTTAGGGTCGTGGCAAATGAACACTGAAGCTTTCTTT
>NA|TRBV7-3|TRBJ2-3|NA
CASSLNSVLSTDTQYF
TGTGCCAGCAGCTTAAATAGCGTCCTTAGCACAGATACGCAGTATTTT
>NA|TRBV4-2|TRBJ2-7|once
CASSQEEGAFGEQYF
TGTGCCAGCAGCCAAGAGGAGGGTGCTTTCGGGGAGCAGTACTTC
>TRBD2|TRBV5-4|TRBJ2-3|NA
CASSSLGLADTDTQYF
TGTGCCAGCAGCTCACTCGGACTAGCGGACACAGATACGCAGTATTTT
>TRBD1|TRBV6-6|TRBJ1-5|NA
CASSSRGQRGQPQHF
TGTGCCAGCAGTTCTAGGGGACAGAGGGGTCAGCCCCAGCATTTT
>NA|TRBV15|TRBJ2-3|NA
CATSREPGDTDTQYF
TGTGCCACCAGCAGAGAACCGGGGGACACAGATACGCAGTATTTT
>NA|TRBV19|TRBJ1-1|NA
CASRQQGMNTEAFF
TGTGCCAGTAGGCAACAGGGAATGAACACTGAAGCTTTCTTT
>NA|TRBV6-2/TRBV6-3|TRBJ1-2|NA
CASSTPDGYTF
TGTGCCAGCAGTACCCCGGATGGCTACACCTTC